This is a list of T cell receptor beta chains from one sample in a study of cytomegalovirus exposure and HLA in healthy donors. The protocol was immunoSEQ multiplex PCR, while the TCRdb copy is restricted to in-frame clones and leaves out a portion. Here the sample spans about 360,000 clones, approximately 90% being singletons. The sample comprised PBMCs. Receptors were obtained from a young woman in good health and CMV-seronegative. The CDR3 runs from the conserved cysteine through the conserved F or W. D genes are given only for firm matches. The listing skips clone size in some rows; elsewhere it reads once, few, many or a size class.

D: TRBD1
J: TRBJ1-1
V: TRBV28
size: NA
CDR3: CASSFTQTGMNTEAFF
DNA: TGTGCCAGCAGTTTCACCCAGACAGGGATGAACACTGAAGCTTTCTTT

D: NA
J: TRBJ2-7
V: TRBV30
size: NA
CDR3: CAWKYAQGRTYEQYF
DNA: TGTGCCTGGAAATATGCGCAGGGAAGAACCTACGAGCAGTACTTC

D: NA
J: TRBJ2-3
V: TRBV30
size: NA
CDR3: CAWSVGQITDTQYF
DNA: TGTGCCTGGAGTGTTGGACAAATCACAGATACGCAGTATTTT

D: NA
J: TRBJ1-5
V: TRBV30
size: NA
CDR3: CAWSITANNQPQHF
DNA: TGTGCCTGGAGTATCACTGCGAACAATCAGCCCCAGCATTTT

D: NA
J: TRBJ1-2
V: TRBV30
size: NA
CDR3: CAWSVMGLYGYTF
DNA: TGTGCCTGGAGTGTAATGGGCCTCTATGGCTACACCTTC

D: TRBD1
J: TRBJ2-7
V: TRBV27
size: NA
CDR3: CASSSRQGVSYEQYF
DNA: TGTGCCAGCAGTTCCAGACAGGGGGTCTCCTACGAGCAGTACTTC

D: TRBD2
J: TRBJ2-1
V: TRBV27
size: NA
CDR3: CASSRGLAGGPPFF
DNA: TGTGCCAGCAGCCGAGGACTAGCGGGGGGGCCCCCGTTCTTC

D: NA
J: TRBJ2-2
V: TRBV7-9
size: NA
CDR3: CASSSIDTGELFF
DNA: TGTGCCAGCAGCTCGATAGATACCGGGGAGCTGTTTTTT

D: TRBD2
J: TRBJ2-3
V: TRBV9
size: NA
CDR3: CASSALGGGTSTDTQYF
DNA: TGTGCCAGCAGCGCCCTCGGCGGGGGAACTAGCACAGATACGCAGTATTTT

D: TRBD1
J: TRBJ1-2
V: TRBV12-5
size: NA
CDR3: CASGPYAGGPLDGYTF
DNA: TGTGCTAGTGGCCCGTACGCAGGGGGCCCCTTAGATGGCTACACCTTC

D: TRBD1
J: TRBJ2-7
V: TRBV28
size: NA
CDR3: CASSLLGFRDRGENEQYF
DNA: TGTGCCAGCAGCCTTTTGGGGTTCCGGGACAGGGGAGAGAACGAGCAGTACTTC

D: NA
J: TRBJ2-4
V: TRBV6-1
size: NA
CDR3: CASSDHDSPTFQYF
DNA: TGTGCCAGCAGTGACCACGATAGCCCTACTTTTCAGTACTTC

D: NA
J: TRBJ2-6
V: TRBV27
size: NA
CDR3: CASRPPGGTFSGANVLTF
DNA: TGTGCCAGCAGGCCACCAGGGGGGACATTCTCTGGGGCCAACGTCCTGACTTTC

D: TRBD1
J: TRBJ2-2
V: TRBV7-8
size: NA
CDR3: CASSLDRRPQGTGELFF
DNA: TGTGCCAGCAGCTTAGACCGACGCCCACAGGGGACCGGGGAGCTGTTTTTT

D: NA
J: TRBJ1-1
V: TRBV28
size: NA
CDR3: CASSPSGNTEAFF
DNA: TGTGCCAGCAGTCCGTCCGGGAACACTGAAGCTTTCTTT

D: TRBD1
J: TRBJ1-6
V: TRBV7-6
size: NA
CDR3: CASSGQGSYNSPLHF
DNA: TGTGCCAGCAGCGGACAGGGCTCCTATAATTCACCCCTCCACTTT

D: TRBD2
J: TRBJ2-1
V: TRBV7-6
size: NA
CDR3: CASSHPGGRGGPAEGNEQFF
DNA: TGTGCCAGCAGCCACCCGGGAGGGAGGGGAGGACCAGCTGAGGGTAATGAGCAGTTCTTC

D: NA
J: TRBJ2-3
V: TRBV15
size: NA
CDR3: CATSRGGLPRRGDTQYF
DNA: TGTGCCACCAGCAGAGGAGGACTACCTCGGCGGGGAGATACGCAGTATTTT

D: NA
J: TRBJ2-3
V: TRBV10-1
size: NA
CDR3: CASSDQGSTDTQYF
DNA: TGCGCCAGCAGTGACCAGGGGAGCACAGATACGCAGTATTTT

D: NA
J: TRBJ1-6
V: TRBV6-1
size: NA
CDR3: CASSELIRSFNSPLHF
DNA: TGTGCCAGCAGTGAATTGATACGGAGTTTTAATTCACCCCTCCACTTT

D: NA
J: TRBJ1-2
V: TRBV11-2
size: NA
CDR3: CASSLDWTTYGYTF
DNA: TGTGCCAGCAGCTTAGATTGGACAACCTATGGCTACACCTTC

D: NA
J: TRBJ2-7
V: TRBV21-1
size: NA
CDR3: CASGLPGGLLNRYEQYF
DNA: TGTGCCAGCGGCCTTCCGGGGGGCCTCCTAAACCGCTACGAGCAGTACTTC

D: NA
J: TRBJ1-4
V: TRBV7-8
size: once
CDR3: CASSSPRGERGGSNEKLFF
DNA: TGTGCCAGCAGCTCCCCTAGGGGGGAGAGGGGGGGCTCTAATGAAAAACTGTTTTTT

D: TRBD2
J: TRBJ2-3
V: TRBV7-9
size: NA
CDR3: CASSLDSGVKDTQYF
DNA: TGTGCCAGCAGCTTAGATAGCGGGGTAAAAGATACGCAGTATTTT

D: TRBD1
J: TRBJ2-3
V: TRBV5-6
size: NA
CDR3: CASSLDRGRPDTQYF
DNA: TGTGCCAGCAGCTTGGACAGGGGGCGCCCGGATACGCAGTATTTT

D: TRBD1
J: TRBJ2-7
V: TRBV2
size: NA
CDR3: CASSEDRGTYEQYF
DNA: TGTGCCAGCAGTGAGGACAGGGGGACTTACGAGCAGTACTTC

D: TRBD1
J: TRBJ2-7
V: TRBV27
size: NA
CDR3: CASSLSGGRGLDEQYF
DNA: TGTGCCAGCAGTTTATCGGGGGGCAGGGGGCTCGACGAGCAGTACTTC